This T cell receptor beta chain was retrieved from a study of T-cell memory formation after mild COVID-19. Study outcomes and limitations: Whether second-wave clones peaking at day 37 were SARS-CoV-2 specific went unconfirmed. Among clones contracting day 15 to 85, CD4/CD8 was balanced, whereas later expanders leaned CD4+.

The J segment lost 0 bases and the V segment lost 5 bases, leaving 2 bases of the junction unmatched. The CDR3 sequence is 15 residues long. Germline V gene data show CDR1 as SGHRS and CDR2 as YFSETQ. A note on this clonotype: Its antigen is unidentified.

TCRdb called the 5' RACE reads again in MiXCR, with one record for every CDR3 protein. The sample shows roughly 99,000 distinct CDR3 sequences, around 14% of them seen only once. The sequence was collected from a man aged 18 to 35 who had mild COVID-19 (a few samples of this study predate the infection). Cell type and time point are not known. The chain employs TRBV5-1 and TRBJ2-1, with 10 nucleotides matching TRBD2. Sequenced sample: PBMCs or a T cell subset sorted from them (not recorded which). The CDR3 here is CASRLAGSSYNEQFF. The CDR3 DNA reads TGCGCCAGCAGACTAGCGGGGAGCTCCTACAATGAGCAGTTCTTC.